The 8 T cell receptor beta chains given below trace back to one sample, sequenced in a study of T cells in Graves' hyperthyroidism and ophthalmopathy. Regions amplified from RNA transcripts were the TCR beta CDR3 regions. The study used the HTBI primer set for a first-round RT-PCR of the TCR CDR3. TCRdb itself ran the multiplex PCR reads through MiXCR, one entry per CDR3 protein. The sample contains over 450,000 distinct CDR3 sequences, 13% to 15% of which appear only once. What was sequenced was blood. The receptors here all came from a woman in her late teens or twenties with Graves' hyperthyroidism.

This clonotype was counted many times. The rearrangement joins TRBV11-2 to TRBJ2-5; D call uncertain. The germline CDR1 and CDR2 sequences are SGHAT and FQNNGV. This CDR3 has 13 amino acids. V was pared by 1 base and J by 5 bases, with 8 bases between. CDR3 coding DNA: TGTGCCAGCAGCTTAGTTACTGGGGAGACCCAGTACTTC. Amino acids: CASSLVTGETQYF.

Concerning this clonotype itself: The CDR3 carries no conserved terminal phenylalanine or tryptophan, so it likely arises from a read error. The rearrangement uses TRBV2 and TRBJ1-5, with TRBD1 as a possible D gene (6 bases). In germline, CDR1 is SNHLY, CDR2 FYNNEI. The CDR3 consists of 16 residues. The germline V and J ends were trimmed by 1 base and 0 bases, with 10 bases remaining between them. This CDR3 reads CASSEDRVVSNQPQHL. Here the CDR3 DNA reads TGTGCCAGCAGTGAAGACAGGGTAGTTAGCAATCAGCCCCAGCATCTT.

This clonotype has at least ten counts. The V call is TRBV5-6, the J call TRBJ1-2; possible D gene TRBD1, 6 bases. Trimming shortened V by 4 bases and J by 8 bases, and 21 bases separated the two germline ends. This CDR3 has 15 residues. CDR1 and CDR2 (germline): SGHDT, YYEEEE. CDR3 nucleotides: TGTGCCAGCAGCCAAACTGACAGGCCCGCTAGGGGCTACACCTTC. Translated, it gives CASSQTDRPARGYTF.

This clonotype was found many times. This chain joins TRBV24-1 and TRBJ2-5, with D perhaps matching TRBD2 (5 bases). Germline assignment: CDR1 KGHDR and CDR2 SFDVKD. The ends were cut back, 1 base at V and 6 bases at J, with 8 bases in the middle. CDR3 size: 13 residues. The CDR3: CATSDLWEQTQYF. DNA for the CDR3: TGTGCCACCAGTGATTTATGGGAGCAGACCCAGTACTTC.

This clonotype was seen a few times. This chain uses TRBV7-2 with TRBJ2-7, with 8 nucleotides matching TRBD2. CDR3 length equals 16 residues. After removal of 5 bases from V and 7 bases from J, the junction contained 16 bases not matched to a gene. CDR1 and CDR2 from the germline V gene are SGHTA and FQGNSA. The CDR3 sequence: CASSARGGGGQREQYF. CDR3 nucleotides: TGTGCCAGCAGCGCTCGGGGGGGGGGAGGCCAACGAGAGCAGTACTTC.

This chain links TRBV6-2 or TRBV6-3 with TRBJ2-2, with 10 bases fitting TRBD2. Germline lookup yields CDR1 MNHEY and CDR2 SVGEGT. The CDR3 is 16 amino acids. The trim removed 6 bases at V and 3 bases at J, leaving 7 bases unmatched. The CDR3 nucleotides read TGTGCCAGCAGCGGAACCGGGACTAGCGACACCGGGGAGCTGTTTTTT. Translated: CASSGTGTSDTGELFF.

As for this clonotype: A junction boundary mismatches the germline segment, possibly from a read error. The V gene is TRBV5-5, the J gene TRBJ2-2; D is tentatively TRBD1 or TRBD2 (6 bases each). From germline, CDR1 is SGHKS and CDR2 YYEKEE (reference sequence). This CDR3 has 16 residues. CDR3 protein: CACSVRGEQGTGELFF. DNA of the CDR3: TGTGCCTGCAGCGTGAGGGGGGAGCAGGGCACCGGGGAGCTGTTTTTT.

This clonotype was seen a few times. CDR3 sequence reads: CASSLASTANTEAFF. The DNA for the CDR3 is TGTGCCAGCAGCTTAGCATCGACAGCGAACACTGAAGCTTTCTTT. The V and J genes are TRBV7-6 and TRBJ1-1, with a possible D match to TRBD1 (5 bases). This CDR3 comprises 15 residues. V lost 0 bases and J 1 base, leaving 9 bases between the germline ends. Germline values: CDR1 SGHVS, CDR2 FNYEAQ.